This TCR beta chain was documented in a study of cytotoxic CD8 clonotypes in ibrutinib-treated CLL. Using immunoSEQ multiplex PCR, the repertoire was profiled, and TCRdb retains in-frame clones only, with some absent. The table lists roughly 28,000 clones, roughly 60% of them singletons. V shed 6 bases and J shed 3 bases, with 8 bases lying between them. Germline V gene sequence: CDR1 DFQATT, CDR2 SNEGSKA (reference sequence). The CDR3 has 11 amino acids. The chain recombines TRBV20-1 with TRBJ1-2; the D is unclear. The sequence came from a human donor with chronic lymphocytic leukemia. The source material was PBMCs, sampled before ibrutinib treatment. The CDR3 bases are TGCAGTGCCGCTGCCCACTATGGCTACACCTTC. This sequence encodes CSAAAHYGYTF.